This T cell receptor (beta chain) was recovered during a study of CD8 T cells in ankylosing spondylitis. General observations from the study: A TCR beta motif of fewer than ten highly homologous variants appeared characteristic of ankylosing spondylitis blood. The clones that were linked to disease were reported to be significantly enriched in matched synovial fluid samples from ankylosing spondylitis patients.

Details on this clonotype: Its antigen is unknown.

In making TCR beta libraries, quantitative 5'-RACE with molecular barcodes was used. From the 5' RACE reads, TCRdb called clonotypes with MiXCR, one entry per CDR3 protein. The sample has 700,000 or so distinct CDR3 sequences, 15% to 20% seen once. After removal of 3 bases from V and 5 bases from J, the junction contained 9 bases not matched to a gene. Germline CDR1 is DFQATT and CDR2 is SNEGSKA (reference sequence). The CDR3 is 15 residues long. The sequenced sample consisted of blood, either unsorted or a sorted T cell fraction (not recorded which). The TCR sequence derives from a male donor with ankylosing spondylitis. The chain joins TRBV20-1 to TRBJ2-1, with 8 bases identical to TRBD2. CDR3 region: CSARETSEANNEQFF. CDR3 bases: TGCAGTGCTAGGGAGACTAGCGAGGCAAACAATGAGCAGTTCTTC.